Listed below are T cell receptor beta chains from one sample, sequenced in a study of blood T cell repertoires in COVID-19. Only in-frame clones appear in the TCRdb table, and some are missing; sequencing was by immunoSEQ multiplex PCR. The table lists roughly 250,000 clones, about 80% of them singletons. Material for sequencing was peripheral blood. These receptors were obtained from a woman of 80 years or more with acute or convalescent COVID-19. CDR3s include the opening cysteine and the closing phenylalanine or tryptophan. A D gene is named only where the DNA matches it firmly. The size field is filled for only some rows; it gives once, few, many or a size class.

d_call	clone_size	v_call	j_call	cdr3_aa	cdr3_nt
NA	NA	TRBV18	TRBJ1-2	CASSPLQQGDYGYTF	TGTGCCAGCTCACCCCTTCAACAGGGTGACTATGGCTACACCTTC
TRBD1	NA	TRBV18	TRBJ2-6	CASSPQGASPGANVLTF	TGTGCCAGCTCACCACAGGGGGCCTCCCCTGGGGCCAACGTCCTGACTTTC
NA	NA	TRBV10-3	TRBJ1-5	CAISLGTGDQPQHF	TGTGCCATCAGTCTGGGCACAGGAGATCAGCCCCAGCATTTT
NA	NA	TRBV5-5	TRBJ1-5	CASSPLGSNQPQHF	TGTGCCAGCAGCCCCCTCGGTAGCAATCAGCCCCAGCATTTT
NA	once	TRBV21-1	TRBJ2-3	CASSKFDSRF	TGTGCCAGCAGCAAATTCGACAGCCGTTTT
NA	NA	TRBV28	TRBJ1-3	CASSLGEWATGNTIYF	TGTGCCAGCAGTTTAGGGGAGTGGGCGACTGGAAACACCATATATTTT
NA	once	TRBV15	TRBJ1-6	CATSHYNSPLHF	TGTGCCACCAGCCATTATAATTCACCCCTCCACTTT
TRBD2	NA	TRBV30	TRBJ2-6	CAWSIAGKMANVLTF	TGTGCCTGGAGTATAGCGGGGAAAATGGCCAACGTCCTGACTTTC
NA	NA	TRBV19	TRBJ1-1	CASSGGANTEAFF	TGTGCCAGTAGTGGGGGCGCGAACACTGAAGCTTTCTTT
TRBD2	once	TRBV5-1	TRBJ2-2	CASSLVSGGSGELFF	TGCGCCAGCAGCTTGGTTAGCGGGGGGTCCGGGGAGCTGTTTTTT
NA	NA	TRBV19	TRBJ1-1	CASMTELNTEAFF	TGTGCCAGTATGACAGAATTGAACACTGAAGCTTTCTTT
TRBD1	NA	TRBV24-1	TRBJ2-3	CATSEPPGQGAIRTQYF	TGTGCCACCAGTGAACCCCCGGGACAGGGGGCGATACGGACGCAGTATTTT
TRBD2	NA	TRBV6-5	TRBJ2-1	CASCLAGGPDEQFF	TGTGCCAGCTGTCTAGCGGGGGGGCCCGATGAGCAGTTCTTC
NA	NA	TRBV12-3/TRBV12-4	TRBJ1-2	CASSGGGSRGYTF	TGTGCCAGCAGCGGGGGGGGATCAAGGGGCTACACCTTC
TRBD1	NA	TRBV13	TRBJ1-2	CASSRLQGTTYGYTF	TGTGCCAGCAGCCGATTACAGGGGACCACCTATGGCTACACCTTC
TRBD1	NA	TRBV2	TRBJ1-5	CASSDRGGNQPQHF	TGTGCCAGCAGTGACAGGGGGGGCAATCAGCCCCAGCATTTT
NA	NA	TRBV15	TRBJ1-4	CATSRDPAYSNEKLFF	TGTGCCACCAGCAGAGATCCTGCGTACAGTAATGAAAAACTGTTTTTT
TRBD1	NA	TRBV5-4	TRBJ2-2	CASSQMGQGNTGELFF	TGTGCCAGCAGCCAGATGGGACAGGGGAACACCGGGGAGCTGTTTTTT
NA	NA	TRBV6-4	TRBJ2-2	CASSEAGTGELFF	TGTGCCAGCAGTGAGGCGGGGACCGGGGAGCTGTTTTTT
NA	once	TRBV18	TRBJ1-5	CASSPRHLNQPQHF	TGTGCCAGCTCACCTCGACACCTCAATCAGCCCCAGCATTTT
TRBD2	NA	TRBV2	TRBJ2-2	CASRTSGGAGELFF	TGTGCCAGCCGGACTAGCGGGGGGGCCGGGGAGCTGTTTTTT
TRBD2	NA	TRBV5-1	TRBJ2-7	CASRPGLAGAIYEQYF	TGCGCCAGCAGACCGGGACTAGCGGGGGCCATCTACGAGCAGTACTTC
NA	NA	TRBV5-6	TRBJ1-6	CASSLKTAPYNSPLHF	TGTGCCAGCAGCTTGAAGACAGCCCCTTATAATTCACCCCTCCACTTT
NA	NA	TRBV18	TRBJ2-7	CASSPGQPPTYEQYF	TGTGCCAGCTCACCGGGGCAACCTCCCACCTACGAGCAGTACTTC
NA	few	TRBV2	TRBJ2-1	CASSLQGRNEQFF	TGTGCCAGCAGCCTACAGGGGAGGAATGAGCAGTTCTTC
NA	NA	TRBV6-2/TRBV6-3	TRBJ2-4	CASSYEPGRPSNIQYF	TGTGCCAGCAGTTACGAGCCAGGGAGGCCGTCAAACATTCAGTACTTC
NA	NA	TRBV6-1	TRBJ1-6	CASSEWTLNSPLHF	TGTGCCAGCAGTGAGTGGACACTTAATTCACCCCTCCACTTT
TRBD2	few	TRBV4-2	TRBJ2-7	CASSQDSGVSSYEQYF	TGTGCCAGCAGCCAGGATAGCGGGGTTAGCTCCTACGAGCAGTACTTC
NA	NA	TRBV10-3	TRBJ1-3	CAISESWSSGNTIYF	TGTGCCATCAGTGAGTCCTGGAGCTCTGGAAACACCATATATTTT
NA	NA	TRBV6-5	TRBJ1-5	CASSYSRPDSNQPQHF	TGTGCCAGCAGTTACTCGCGGCCGGATAGCAATCAGCCCCAGCATTTT
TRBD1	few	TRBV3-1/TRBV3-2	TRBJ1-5	CASSPRGNQPQHF	TGTGCCAGCAGCCCCAGGGGGAATCAGCCCCAGCATTTT
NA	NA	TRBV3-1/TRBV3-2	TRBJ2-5	CASSHLAYQETQYF	TGTGCCAGCAGCCATCTAGCCTACCAAGAGACCCAGTACTTC
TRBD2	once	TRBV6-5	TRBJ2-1	CASSSGGGSYNEQFF	TGTGCCAGCAGTTCCGGGGGGGGCTCCTACAATGAGCAGTTCTTC
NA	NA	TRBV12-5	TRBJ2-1	CASGLGTGRGNEQFF	TGTGCTAGTGGTTTGGGGACAGGGAGGGGCAATGAGCAGTTCTTC
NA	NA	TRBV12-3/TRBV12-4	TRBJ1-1	CASSPRGTEAFF	TGTGCCAGCAGTCCAAGAGGAACTGAAGCTTTCTTT
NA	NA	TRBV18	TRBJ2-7	CASSPRSGGTAIGEQYF	TGTGCCAGCTCACCACGGAGTGGCGGGACAGCAATCGGCGAGCAGTACTTC
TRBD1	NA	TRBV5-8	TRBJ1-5	CASSPRTGGHQPQHF	TGTGCCAGCAGCCCCAGGACAGGGGGTCATCAGCCCCAGCATTTT
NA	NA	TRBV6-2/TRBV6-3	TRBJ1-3	CASSRVQLSGNTIYF	TGTGCCAGCAGTCGGGTTCAACTCTCTGGAAACACCATATATTTT
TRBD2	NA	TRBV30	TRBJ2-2	CAWRSRQERGNTGELFF	TGTGCCTGGAGATCCCGCCAGGAGCGGGGGAACACCGGGGAGCTGTTTTTT
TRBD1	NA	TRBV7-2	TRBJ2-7	CASRRTGGASYEQYF	TGTGCCAGCAGGCGCACAGGGGGCGCCTCCTACGAGCAGTACTTC
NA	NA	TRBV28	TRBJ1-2	CASSSGAFGYTF	TGTGCCAGCAGTTCTGGGGCTTTTGGCTACACCTTC
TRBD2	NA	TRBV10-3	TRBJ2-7	CAISKQRTSGEGEQYF	TGTGCCATCAGTAAACAAAGGACTAGCGGGGAGGGGGAGCAGTACTTC
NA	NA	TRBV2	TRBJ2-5	CANQDGDQETQYF	TGTGCCAACCAGGACGGGGACCAAGAGACCCAGTACTTC
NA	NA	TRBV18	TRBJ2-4	CASSPVDSPNIQYF	TGTGCCAGCTCACCGGTGGACAGCCCAAACATTCAGTACTTC
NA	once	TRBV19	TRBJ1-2	CASNHGGLGYGYTF	TGTGCCAGTAATCACGGAGGCCTGGGTTATGGCTACACCTTC
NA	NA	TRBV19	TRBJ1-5	CASTRSSNQPQHF	TGTGCCAGTACCCGGAGTAGCAATCAGCCCCAGCATTTT
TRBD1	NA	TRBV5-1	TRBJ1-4	CASSSDRGWDEKLFF	TGCGCCAGCAGCTCAGACAGGGGATGGGATGAAAAACTGTTTTTT
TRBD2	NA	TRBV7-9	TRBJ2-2	CASRLYSRGGTWNTGELFF	TGTGCCAGCAGACTGTATTCGCGGGGGGGCACTTGGAACACCGGGGAGCTGTTTTTT